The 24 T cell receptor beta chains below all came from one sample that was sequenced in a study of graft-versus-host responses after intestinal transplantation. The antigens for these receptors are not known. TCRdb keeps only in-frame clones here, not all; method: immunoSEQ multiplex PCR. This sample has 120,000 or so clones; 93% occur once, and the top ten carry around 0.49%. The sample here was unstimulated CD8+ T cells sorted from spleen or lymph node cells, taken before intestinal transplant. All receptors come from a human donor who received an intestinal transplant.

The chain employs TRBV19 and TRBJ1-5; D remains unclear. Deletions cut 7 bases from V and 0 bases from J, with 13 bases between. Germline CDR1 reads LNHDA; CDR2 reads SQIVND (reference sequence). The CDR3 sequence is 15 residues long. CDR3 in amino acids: CASTAGSGSNQPQHF. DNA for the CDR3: TGTGCCAGTACCGCGGGTTCGGGTAGCAATCAGCCCCAGCATTTT.

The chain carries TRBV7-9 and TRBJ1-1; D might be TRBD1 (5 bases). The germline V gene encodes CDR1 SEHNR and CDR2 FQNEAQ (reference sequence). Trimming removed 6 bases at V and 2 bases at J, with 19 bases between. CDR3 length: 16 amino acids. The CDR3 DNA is TGTGCCAGCAGTTCCGGGGCTGCGGGGTTAAACACTGAAGCTTTCTTT. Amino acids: CASSSGAAGLNTEAFF.

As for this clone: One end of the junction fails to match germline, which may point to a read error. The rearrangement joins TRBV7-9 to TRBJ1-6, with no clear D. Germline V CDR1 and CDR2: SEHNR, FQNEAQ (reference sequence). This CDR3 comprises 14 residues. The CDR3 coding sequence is TGTGCCATCAGCCCTGATTCGGGTAATTCACCCCTCCACTTT. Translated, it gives CAISPDSGNSPLHF.

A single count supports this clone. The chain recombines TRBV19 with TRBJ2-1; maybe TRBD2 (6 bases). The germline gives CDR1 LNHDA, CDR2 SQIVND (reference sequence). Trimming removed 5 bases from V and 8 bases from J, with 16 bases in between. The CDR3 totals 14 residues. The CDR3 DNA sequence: TGTGCCAGTAGTCCAGGTGGGGGGTCTTATGAGCAGTTCTTC. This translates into CASSPGGGSYEQFF.

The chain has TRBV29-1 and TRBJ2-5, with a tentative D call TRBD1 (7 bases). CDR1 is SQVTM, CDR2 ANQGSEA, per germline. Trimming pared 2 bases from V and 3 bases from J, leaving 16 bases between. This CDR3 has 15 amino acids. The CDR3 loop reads CSVERETGRKETQYF. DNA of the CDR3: TGCAGCGTTGAAAGGGAGACAGGGAGGAAAGAGACCCAGTACTTC.

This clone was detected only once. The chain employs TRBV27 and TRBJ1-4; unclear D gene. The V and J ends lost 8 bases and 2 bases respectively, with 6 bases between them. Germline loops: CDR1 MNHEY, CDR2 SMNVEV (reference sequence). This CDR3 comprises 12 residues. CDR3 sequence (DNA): TGTGCCAGCGGAGCTACTAATGAAAAACTGTTTTTT. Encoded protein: CASGATNEKLFF.

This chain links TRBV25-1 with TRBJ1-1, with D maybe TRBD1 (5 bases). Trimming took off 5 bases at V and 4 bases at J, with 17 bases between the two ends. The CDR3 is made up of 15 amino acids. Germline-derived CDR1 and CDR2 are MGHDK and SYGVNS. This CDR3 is CASSLTGTGSTEAFF. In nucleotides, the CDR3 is TGTGCCAGCAGTCTTACCGGGACCGGGAGCACTGAAGCTTTCTTT. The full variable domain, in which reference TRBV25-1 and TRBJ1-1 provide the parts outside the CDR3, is EADIYQTPRYLVIGTGKKITLECSQTMGHDKMYWYQQDPGMELHLIHYSYGVNSTEKGDLSSESTVSRIRTEHFPLTLESARPSHTSQYLCASSLTGTGSTEAFFGQGTRLTVV.

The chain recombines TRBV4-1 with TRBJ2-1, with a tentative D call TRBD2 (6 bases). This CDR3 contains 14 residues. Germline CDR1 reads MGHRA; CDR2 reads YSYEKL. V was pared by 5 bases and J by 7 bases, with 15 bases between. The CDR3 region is CASSAIAVTNEQFF. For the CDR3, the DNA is TGCGCCAGCAGCGCCATAGCGGTCACGAATGAGCAGTTCTTC.

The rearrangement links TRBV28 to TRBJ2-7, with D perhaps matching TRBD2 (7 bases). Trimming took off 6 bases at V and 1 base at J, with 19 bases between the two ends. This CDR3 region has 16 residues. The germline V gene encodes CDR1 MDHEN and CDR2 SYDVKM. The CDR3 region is CASSPTGAGVSYEQYF. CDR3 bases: TGTGCCAGCAGCCCGACGGGGGCGGGAGTGTCCTACGAGCAGTACTTC.

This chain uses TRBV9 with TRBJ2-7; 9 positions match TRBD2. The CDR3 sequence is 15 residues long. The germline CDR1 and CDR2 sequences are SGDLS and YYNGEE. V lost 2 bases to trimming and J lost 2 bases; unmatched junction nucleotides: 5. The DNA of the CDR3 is TGTGCCAGCAGCGTTAGCGGGAGTCCGGCCTACGAGCAGTACTTC. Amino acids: CASSVSGSPAYEQYF.

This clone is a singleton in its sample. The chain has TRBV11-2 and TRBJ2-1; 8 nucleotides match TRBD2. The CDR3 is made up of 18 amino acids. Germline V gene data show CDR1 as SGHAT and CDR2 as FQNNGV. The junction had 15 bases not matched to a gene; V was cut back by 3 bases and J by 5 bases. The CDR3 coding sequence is TGTGCCAGCAGCTTCAGTGGGTGGGCTAGCGGGTACAACAATGAGCAGTTCTTC. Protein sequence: CASSFSGWASGYNNEQFF.

The CDR3 reads CASSEESGYEQYF. The CDR3 DNA reads as TGCGCCAGCAGTGAGGAGTCGGGGTACGAGCAGTACTTC. V is TRBV10-1 and J is TRBJ2-7; possible D gene TRBD2, 5 bases. Trimming took off 2 bases at V and 4 bases at J, with 9 bases between the two ends. The CDR3 is 13 residues long. Germline CDR1 is WNHNN and CDR2 is SYGVQD (reference sequence).

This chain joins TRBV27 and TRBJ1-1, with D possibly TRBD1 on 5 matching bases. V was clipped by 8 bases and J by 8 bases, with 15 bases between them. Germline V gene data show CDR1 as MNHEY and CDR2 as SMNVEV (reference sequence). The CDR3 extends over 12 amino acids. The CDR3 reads CASAGGDLEAFF. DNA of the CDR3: TGTGCCAGCGCGGGAGGGGACTTGGAAGCTTTCTTT.

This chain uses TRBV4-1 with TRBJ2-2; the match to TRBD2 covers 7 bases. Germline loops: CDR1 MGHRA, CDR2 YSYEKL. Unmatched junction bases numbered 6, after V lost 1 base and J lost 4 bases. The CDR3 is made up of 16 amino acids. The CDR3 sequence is CASSQGGGSGTGELFF. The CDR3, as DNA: TGCGCCAGCAGCCAAGGGGGGGGGAGTGGCACCGGGGAGCTGTTTTTT.

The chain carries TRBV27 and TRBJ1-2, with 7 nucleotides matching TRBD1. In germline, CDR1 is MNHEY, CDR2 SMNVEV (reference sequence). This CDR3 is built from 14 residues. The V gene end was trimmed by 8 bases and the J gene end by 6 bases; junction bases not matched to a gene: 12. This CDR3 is CASRRDRDLDGYTF. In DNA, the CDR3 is TGTGCCAGCCGGCGTGACAGGGATCTGGATGGCTACACCTTC.

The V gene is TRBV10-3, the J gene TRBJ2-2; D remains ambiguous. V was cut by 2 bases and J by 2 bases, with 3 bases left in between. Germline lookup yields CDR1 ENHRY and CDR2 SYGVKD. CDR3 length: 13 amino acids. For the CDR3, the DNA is TGTGCCATCAGTGAGGTCAACACCGGGGAGCTGTTTTTT. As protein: CAISEVNTGELFF.

This CDR3 is CASSSLTTSTGQETQYF. The CDR3 coding sequence is TGTGCCAGCAGCTCCCTCACCACCTCGACAGGCCAAGAGACCCAGTACTTC. The genes are TRBV7-9 and TRBJ2-5, with a possible D match to TRBD1 (6 bases). CDR1 is SEHNR, CDR2 FQNEAQ, per germline (reference sequence). Trimming pared 4 bases from V and 1 base from J, leaving 19 bases between. CDR3 length: 17 amino acids.

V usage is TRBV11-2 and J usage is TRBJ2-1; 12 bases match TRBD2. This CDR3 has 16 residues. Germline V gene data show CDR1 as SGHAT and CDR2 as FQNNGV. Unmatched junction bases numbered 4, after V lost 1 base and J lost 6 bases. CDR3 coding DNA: TGTGCCAGCAGCTTAGGTTCTAGCGGGAGGGCCAATGAGCAGTTCTTC. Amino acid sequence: CASSLGSSGRANEQFF.

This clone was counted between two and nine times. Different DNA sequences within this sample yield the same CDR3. The CDR3 coding sequence is TGCGCCAGCAGCTTGGGGTACGAGCAGTACTTC. Translated, it gives CASSLGYEQYF. The chain couples TRBV5-1 to TRBJ2-7; no reliable D call. Germline V lookup: CDR1 SGHRS, CDR2 YFSETQ. The germline V and J ends were trimmed by 0 bases and 4 bases, with 2 bases remaining between them. This CDR3 is built from 11 residues.

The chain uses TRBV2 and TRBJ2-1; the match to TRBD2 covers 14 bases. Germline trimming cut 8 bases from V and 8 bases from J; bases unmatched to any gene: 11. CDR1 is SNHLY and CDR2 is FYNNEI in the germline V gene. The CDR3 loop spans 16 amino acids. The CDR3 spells CASGGLAGEYVDEQFF. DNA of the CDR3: TGTGCCAGCGGGGGACTAGCGGGAGAATACGTGGATGAGCAGTTCTTC.

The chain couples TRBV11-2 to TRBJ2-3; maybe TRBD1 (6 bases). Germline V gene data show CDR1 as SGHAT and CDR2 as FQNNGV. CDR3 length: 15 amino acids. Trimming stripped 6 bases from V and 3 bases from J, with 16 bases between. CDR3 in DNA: TGTGCCAGCAGTCTTACAGGGACGAGGACAGATACGCAGTATTTT. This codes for CASSLTGTRTDTQYF.

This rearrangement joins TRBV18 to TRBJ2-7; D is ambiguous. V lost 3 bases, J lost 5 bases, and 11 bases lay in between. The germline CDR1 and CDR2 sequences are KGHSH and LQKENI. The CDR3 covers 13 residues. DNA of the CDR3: TGTGCCAGCTCACCTCTATGGAGAGACGAGCAGTACTTC. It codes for CASSPLWRDEQYF. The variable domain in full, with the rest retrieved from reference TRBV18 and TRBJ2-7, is NAGVMQNPRHLVRRRGQEARLRCSPMKGHSHVYWYRQLPEEGLKFMVYLQKENIIDESGMPKERFSAEFPKEGPSILRIQQVVRGDSAAYFCASSPLWRDEQYFGPGTRLTVT.

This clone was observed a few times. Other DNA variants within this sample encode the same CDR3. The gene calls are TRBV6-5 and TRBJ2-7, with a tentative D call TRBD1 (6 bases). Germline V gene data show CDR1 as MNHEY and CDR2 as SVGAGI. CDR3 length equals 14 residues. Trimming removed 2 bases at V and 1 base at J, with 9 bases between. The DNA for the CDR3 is TGTGCCAGCAGTTACGGGCAGGGGTCCTACGAGCAGTACTTC. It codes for CASSYGQGSYEQYF.

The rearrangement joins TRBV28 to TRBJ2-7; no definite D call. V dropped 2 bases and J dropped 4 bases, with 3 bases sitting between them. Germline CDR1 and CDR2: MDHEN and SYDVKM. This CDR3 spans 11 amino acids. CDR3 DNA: TGTGCCAGCAGTTTAAATTACGAGCAGTACTTC. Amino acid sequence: CASSLNYEQYF.